This T cell receptor beta chain came from a study of regulatory T cells in long-lasting Graves disease. For the study at large: Graves' patients (newly diagnosed) had been on antithyroid drugs under 3 months.

Combining iRepertoire HTBI primers with Arm-PCR of CDR3 regions, the authors built TCR beta libraries. One entry per CDR3 protein, called by TCRdb with MiXCR from the multiplex PCR reads. The repertoire has 400,000 to 500,000 distinct CDR3 sequences, 11% to 15% of them found once; the top ten carry around a sixth. Time point given: newly diagnosed GD, antithyroid drugs for less than 3 months. Following extraction of RNA from PBMCs, that RNA was used to make the TCR library. The ends were cut back, 4 bases at V and 4 bases at J, with 19 bases in the middle. CDR1 LGHNA and CDR2 YNFKEQ come from the germline V gene. The CDR3 has 16 amino acids. This sample also belongs to another study, concerning T cells in Graves' hyperthyroidism and ophthalmopathy. This second study notes: Researchers ran a first-round RT-PCR on the TCR CDR3 using the HTBI primer set.

This clonotype originated in a woman in her 50s with Graves disease. The gene calls are TRBV4-2 and TRBJ1-1, with D possibly being TRBD1 (5 bases). The specimen comprised peripheral blood mononuclear cells (PBMCs), sampled at new diagnosis, from a patient treated with antithyroid drugs. The chain's CDR3 is CASSRYRGGKSTEAFF. CDR3 DNA: TGTGCCAGCAGCCGATACCGGGGGGGGAAGAGCACTGAAGCTTTCTTT.